The rows below give T cell receptor beta chains drawn from one sample of a study of blood T cell repertoires in COVID-19. Assay: immunoSEQ multiplex PCR; the TCRdb copy retains only in-frame clones and omits some. The repertoire includes 200,000 to 250,000 clones, about 87% of them detected once, and around 3.8% sits in the top ten. The sequenced sample consisted of PBMCs or T cells enriched from blood (not recorded which). Receptor source: a woman in her 30s who had been exposed to COVID-19. Both conserved end residues are part of each CDR3. A D gene is named only where the DNA matches it firmly. The size entry is marked missing in some rows and otherwise reads once, few, many or a size class.

TRBV9,16,.,TRBD2,TRBJ2-2,CASSVGTSGNTGELFF,TGTGCCAGCAGCGTGGGGACTAGTGGGAACACCGGGGAGCTGTTTTTT
TRBV13,14,.,TRBD1,TRBJ1-6,CASSHRDRGSPLHF,TGTGCCAGCAGCCACCGGGACAGGGGTTCACCCCTCCACTTT
TRBV6-5,14,.,TRBD1,TRBJ2-7,CASRLTGEPYEQYF,TGTGCCAGCAGGTTGACAGGGGAGCCCTACGAGCAGTACTTC
TRBV30,16,few,.,TRBJ2-3,CAWSQASGTSTDTQYF,TGTGCCTGGAGTCAGGCCAGCGGTACTAGCACAGATACGCAGTATTTT
TRBV12-5,15,.,.,TRBJ2-2,CASGLVDGWAGELFF,TGTGCTAGTGGTTTGGTAGACGGGTGGGCCGGGGAGCTGTTTTTT
TRBV5-5,15,.,.,TRBJ1-1,CASSLTSVPNTEAFF,TGTGCCAGCAGCTTGACATCAGTTCCGAACACTGAAGCTTTCTTT
TRBV11-2,15,.,TRBD1,TRBJ1-6,CASSVMDRGNSPLHF,TGTGCCAGCAGTGTGATGGACAGGGGAAATTCACCCCTCCACTTT
TRBV7-3,16,.,TRBD2,TRBJ2-3,CASSLYAGLATDTQYF,TGTGCCAGCAGCTTATACGCCGGACTAGCGACAGATACGCAGTATTTT
TRBV5-6,13,few,.,TRBJ2-2,CASSLAGDGELFF,TGTGCCAGCAGCTTGGCGGGGGATGGGGAGCTGTTTTTT
TRBV27,12,.,.,TRBJ2-1,CASSPGFAEQFF,TGTGCCAGCAGTCCAGGGTTCGCTGAGCAGTTCTTC
TRBV14,13,.,.,TRBJ2-7,CASSQSQWYEQYF,TGTGCCAGCAGCCAATCTCAGTGGTACGAGCAGTACTTC
TRBV27,13,few,TRBD2,TRBJ2-1,CASTGLALTEQFF,TGTGCCAGCACAGGACTAGCGCTTACGGAGCAGTTCTTC
TRBV2,14,.,TRBD1,TRBJ1-2,CASSEEGQGVTYTF,TGTGCCAGCAGTGAAGAGGGACAGGGAGTGACCTACACCTTC
TRBV5-1,16,.,TRBD2,TRBJ2-5,CASSFNVAGPQETQYF,TGCGCCAGCAGCTTTAATGTAGCGGGACCCCAAGAGACCCAGTACTTC
TRBV6-1,15,.,TRBD2,TRBJ2-3,CASSVAGGPTDTQYF,TGTGCCAGCAGTGTAGCGGGAGGCCCCACAGATACGCAGTATTTT
TRBV5-1,14,.,TRBD1,TRBJ1-2,CASSLDRGNYGYTF,TGCGCCAGCAGCCTTGACAGGGGGAACTATGGCTACACCTTC
TRBV18,14,.,.,TRBJ1-3,CASQRGGSGNTIYF,TGTGCCAGCCAGAGAGGGGGCTCTGGAAACACCATATATTTT
TRBV19,17,.,TRBD2,TRBJ2-1,CASTPWGGTLTYNEQFF,TGTGCCAGTACCCCCTGGGGGGGGACCCTGACCTACAATGAGCAGTTCTTC
TRBV10-2,15,.,TRBD2,TRBJ2-3,CASSERRGGSDTQYF,TGCGCCAGCAGTGAGCGGCGGGGGGGCAGTGATACGCAGTATTTT
TRBV11-2,18,.,TRBD2,TRBJ2-2,CASSLVPGLVKYTGELFF,TGTGCCAGCAGCTTAGTACCGGGACTAGTAAAGTATACCGGGGAGCTGTTTTTT
TRBV5-4,13,.,.,TRBJ1-5,CASSAGEGQPQHF,TGTGCCAGCAGCGCAGGGGAGGGTCAGCCCCAGCATTTT